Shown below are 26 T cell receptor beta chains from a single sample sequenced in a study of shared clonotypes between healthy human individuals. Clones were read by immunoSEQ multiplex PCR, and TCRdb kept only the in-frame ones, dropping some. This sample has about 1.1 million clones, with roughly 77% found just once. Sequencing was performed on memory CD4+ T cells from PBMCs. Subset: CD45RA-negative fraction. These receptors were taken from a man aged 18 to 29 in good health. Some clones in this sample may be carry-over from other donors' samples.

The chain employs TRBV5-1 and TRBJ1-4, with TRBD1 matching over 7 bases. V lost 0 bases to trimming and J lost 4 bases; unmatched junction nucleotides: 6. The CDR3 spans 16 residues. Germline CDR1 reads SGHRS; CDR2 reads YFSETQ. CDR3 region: CASSLVGGGGNEKLFF. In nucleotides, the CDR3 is TGCGCCAGCAGCTTGGTAGGGGGCGGCGGTAATGAAAAACTGTTTTTT.

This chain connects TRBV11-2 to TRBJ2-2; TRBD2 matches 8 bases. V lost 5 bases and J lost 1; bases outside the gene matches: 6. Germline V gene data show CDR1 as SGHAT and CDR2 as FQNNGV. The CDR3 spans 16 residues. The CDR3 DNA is TGTGCCAGCAGCCCCCTAGCGGGCATGAACACCGGGGAGCTGTTTTTT. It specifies CASSPLAGMNTGELFF.

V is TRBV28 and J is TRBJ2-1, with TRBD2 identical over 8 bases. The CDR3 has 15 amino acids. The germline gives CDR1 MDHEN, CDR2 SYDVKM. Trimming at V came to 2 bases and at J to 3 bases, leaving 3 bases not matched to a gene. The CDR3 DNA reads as TGTGCCAGCAGTTTAGTTAGCGGGAACTACAATGAGCAGTTCTTC. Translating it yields CASSLVSGNYNEQFF.

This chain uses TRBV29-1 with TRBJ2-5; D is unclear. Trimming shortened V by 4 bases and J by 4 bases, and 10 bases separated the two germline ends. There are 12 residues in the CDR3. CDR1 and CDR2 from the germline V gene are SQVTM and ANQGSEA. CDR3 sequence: CSVVSDRETQYF. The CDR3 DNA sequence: TGCAGCGTTGTGTCCGACCGAGAGACCCAGTACTTC.

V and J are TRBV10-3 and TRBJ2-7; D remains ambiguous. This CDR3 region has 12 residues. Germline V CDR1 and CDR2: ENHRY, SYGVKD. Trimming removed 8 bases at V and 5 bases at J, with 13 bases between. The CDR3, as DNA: TGTGCCATCGGCCAATACTCTGACGAGCAGTACTTC. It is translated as CAIGQYSDEQYF.

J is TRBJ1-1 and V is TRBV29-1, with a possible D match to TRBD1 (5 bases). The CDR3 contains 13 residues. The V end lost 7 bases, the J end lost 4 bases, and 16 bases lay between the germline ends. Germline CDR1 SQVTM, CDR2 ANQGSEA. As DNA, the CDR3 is TGCAGCGCCAGCCGGGACCCTAGCACTGAAGCTTTCTTT. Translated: CSASRDPSTEAFF.

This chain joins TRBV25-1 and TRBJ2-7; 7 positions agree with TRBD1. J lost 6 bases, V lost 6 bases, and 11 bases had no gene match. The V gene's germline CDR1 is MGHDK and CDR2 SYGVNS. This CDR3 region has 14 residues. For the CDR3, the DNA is TGTGCCAGCAGGGATGCGGTGGGGGACAGCGAGCAGTACTTC. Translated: CASRDAVGDSEQYF.

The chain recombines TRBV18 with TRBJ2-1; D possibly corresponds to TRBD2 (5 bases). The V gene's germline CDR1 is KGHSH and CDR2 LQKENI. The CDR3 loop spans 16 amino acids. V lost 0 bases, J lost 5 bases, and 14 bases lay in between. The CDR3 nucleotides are TGTGCCAGCTCACCACCCCTTGGGGAGAGAGACAATGAGCAGTTCTTC. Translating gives CASSPPLGERDNEQFF.

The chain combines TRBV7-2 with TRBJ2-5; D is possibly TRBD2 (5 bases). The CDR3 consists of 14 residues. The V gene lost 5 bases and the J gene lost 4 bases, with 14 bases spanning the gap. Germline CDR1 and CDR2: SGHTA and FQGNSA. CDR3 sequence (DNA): TGTGCCAGCAGCCGACCCCCCGCGGGAGAGACCCAGTACTTC. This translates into CASSRPPAGETQYF.

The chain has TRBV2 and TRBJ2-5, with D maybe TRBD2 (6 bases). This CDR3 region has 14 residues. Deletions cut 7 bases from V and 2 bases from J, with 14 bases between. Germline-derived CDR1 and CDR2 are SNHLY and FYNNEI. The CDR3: CASTLAGIQETQYF. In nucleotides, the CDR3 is TGTGCCAGCACTCTCGCGGGGATTCAAGAGACCCAGTACTTC.

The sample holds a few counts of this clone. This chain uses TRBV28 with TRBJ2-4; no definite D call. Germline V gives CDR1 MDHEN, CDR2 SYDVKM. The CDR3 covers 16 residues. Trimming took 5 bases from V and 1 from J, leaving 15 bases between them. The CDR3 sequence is CASSPPGSAAKNIQYF. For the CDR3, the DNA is TGTGCCAGCAGTCCCCCAGGATCTGCGGCCAAAAACATTCAGTACTTC.

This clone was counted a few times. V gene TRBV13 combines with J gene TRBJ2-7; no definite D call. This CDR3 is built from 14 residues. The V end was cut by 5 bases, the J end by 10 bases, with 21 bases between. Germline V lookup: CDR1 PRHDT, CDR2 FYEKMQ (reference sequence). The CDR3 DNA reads TGTGCCAGCAGCCCGGAACCGCGTAACTCGCCCCAGTACTTC. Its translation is CASSPEPRNSPQYF. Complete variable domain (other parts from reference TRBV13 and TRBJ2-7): AAGVIQSPRHLIKEKRETATLKCYPIPRHDTVYWYQQGPGQDPQFLISFYEKMQSDKGSIPDRFSAQQFSDYHSELNMSSLELGDSALYFCASSPEPRNSPQYFGPGTRLTVT.

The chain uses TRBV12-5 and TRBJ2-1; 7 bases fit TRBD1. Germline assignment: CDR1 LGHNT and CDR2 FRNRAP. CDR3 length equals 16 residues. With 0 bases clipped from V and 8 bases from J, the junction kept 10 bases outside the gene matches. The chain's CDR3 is CASGLVLGRGSHEQFF. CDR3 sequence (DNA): TGTGCTAGTGGTTTGGTATTAGGCAGGGGGAGCCATGAGCAGTTCTTC.

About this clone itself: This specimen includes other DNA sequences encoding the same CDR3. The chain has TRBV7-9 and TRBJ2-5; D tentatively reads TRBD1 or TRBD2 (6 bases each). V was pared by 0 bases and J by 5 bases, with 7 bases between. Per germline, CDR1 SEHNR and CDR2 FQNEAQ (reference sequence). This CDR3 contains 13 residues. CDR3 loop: CASSLAGGETQYF. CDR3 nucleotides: TGTGCCAGCAGCTTAGCAGGGGGGGAGACCCAGTACTTC.

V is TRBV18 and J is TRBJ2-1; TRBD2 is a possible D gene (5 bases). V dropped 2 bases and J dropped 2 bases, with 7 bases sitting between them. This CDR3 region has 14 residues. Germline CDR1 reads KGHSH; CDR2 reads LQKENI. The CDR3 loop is CASSPMRAYNEQFF. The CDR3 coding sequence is TGTGCCAGCTCACCAATGAGGGCCTACAATGAGCAGTTCTTC.

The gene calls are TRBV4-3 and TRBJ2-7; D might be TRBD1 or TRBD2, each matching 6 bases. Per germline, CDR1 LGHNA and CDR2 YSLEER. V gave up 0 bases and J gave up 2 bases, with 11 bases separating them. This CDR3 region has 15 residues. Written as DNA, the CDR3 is TGCGCCAGCAGCCAAGAGAGGGGGGAGACCTACGAGCAGTACTTC. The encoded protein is CASSQERGETYEQYF.

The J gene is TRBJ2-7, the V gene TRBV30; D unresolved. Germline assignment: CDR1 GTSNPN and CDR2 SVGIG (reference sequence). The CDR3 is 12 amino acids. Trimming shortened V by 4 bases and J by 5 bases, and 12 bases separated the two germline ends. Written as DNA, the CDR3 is TGTGCCTGGACGGGCTCCGGGCACGAGCAGTACTTC. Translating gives CAWTGSGHEQYF.

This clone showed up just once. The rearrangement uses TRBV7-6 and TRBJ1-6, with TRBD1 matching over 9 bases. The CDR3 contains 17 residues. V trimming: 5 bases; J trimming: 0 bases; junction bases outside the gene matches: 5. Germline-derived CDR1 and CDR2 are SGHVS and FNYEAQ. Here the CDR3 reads CASSLGTGSSYNSPLHF. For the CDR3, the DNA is TGTGCCAGCAGCCTCGGGACAGGGAGCTCCTATAATTCACCCCTCCACTTT.

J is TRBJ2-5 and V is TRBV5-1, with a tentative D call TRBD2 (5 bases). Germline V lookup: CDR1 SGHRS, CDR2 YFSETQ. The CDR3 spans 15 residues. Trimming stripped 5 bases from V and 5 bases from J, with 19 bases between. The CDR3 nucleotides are TGCGCCAGCAGACGAACCGGGAAAAGCACGGAGACCCAGTACTTC. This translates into CASRRTGKSTETQYF.

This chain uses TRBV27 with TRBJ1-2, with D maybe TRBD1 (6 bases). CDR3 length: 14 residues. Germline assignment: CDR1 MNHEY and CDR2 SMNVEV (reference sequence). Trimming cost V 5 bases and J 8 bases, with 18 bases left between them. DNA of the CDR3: TGTGCCAGCAGTGCCTACCCGACAGGTCTGGGCTACACCTTC. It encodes CASSAYPTGLGYTF.

The CDR3 protein is CASSDGRGGTDTQYF. The DNA for the CDR3 is TGCGCCAGCAGTGACGGGAGGGGCGGCACAGATACGCAGTATTTT. This chain uses TRBV10-1 with TRBJ2-3, with 8 bases lining up with TRBD2. Germline CDR1 WNHNN, CDR2 SYGVQD (reference sequence). This CDR3 is 15 amino acids long. Losses at the gene ends were 3 bases for V and 1 base for J; bases not matched to a gene: 3.

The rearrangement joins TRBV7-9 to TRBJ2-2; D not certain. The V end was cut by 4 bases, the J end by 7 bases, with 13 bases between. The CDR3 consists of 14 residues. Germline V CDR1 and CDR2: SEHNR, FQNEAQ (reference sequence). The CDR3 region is CASSSTRADGELFF. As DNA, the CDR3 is TGTGCCAGCAGCTCAACACGCGCCGACGGGGAGCTGTTTTTT.

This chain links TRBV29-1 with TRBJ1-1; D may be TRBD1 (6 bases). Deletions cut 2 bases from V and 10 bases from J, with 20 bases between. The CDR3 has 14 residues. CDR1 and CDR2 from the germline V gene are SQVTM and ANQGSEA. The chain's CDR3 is CSVENRQAVSGAFF. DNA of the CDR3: TGCAGCGTTGAAAATAGACAGGCCGTGAGCGGAGCTTTCTTT.

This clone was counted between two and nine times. CDR3 in DNA: TGTGCCAGCAGCCTCTCCGGGGGGCGGGAGCAGTACTTC. Residues: CASSLSGGREQYF. The chain is built from TRBV7-3 and TRBJ2-7; D is possibly TRBD2 (7 bases). V lost 5 bases, J lost 7 bases, and 15 bases lay in between. The CDR3 is 13 residues long. Germline V CDR1 and CDR2: SGHTA, FQGTGA.

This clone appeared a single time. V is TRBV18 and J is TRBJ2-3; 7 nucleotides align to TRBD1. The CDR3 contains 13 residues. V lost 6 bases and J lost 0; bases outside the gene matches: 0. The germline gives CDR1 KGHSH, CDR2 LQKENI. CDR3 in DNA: TGTGCCAGCTCGGGACAGAGCACAGATACGCAGTATTTT. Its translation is CASSGQSTDTQYF.

The CDR3, as DNA: TGTGCCAGCAGCTTCGCCACAGGGGGCAGTGAGACCCAGTACTTC. It translates to CASSFATGGSETQYF. This chain connects TRBV6-5 to TRBJ2-5, with TRBD1 identical over 9 bases. The CDR3 extends over 15 amino acids. V lost 6 bases and J lost 5; bases outside the gene matches: 10. Per germline, CDR1 MNHEY and CDR2 SVGAGI.